The 18 T cell receptor beta chains below come from one sample, sequenced in a study of breast tumors, draining lymph nodes, adjacent tissues. In TCRdb, the multiplex PCR reads were re-called with MiXCR into one record per CDR3 protein. The table has under 25,000 distinct CDR3 sequences, 45% to 60% seen once. Sample: breast tumor tissue. The receptor set was obtained from a female donor with breast cancer. Some clones in this sample may be carry-over from other donors' samples.

The rearrangement joins TRBV4-2 to TRBJ2-7; no clear D gene. In germline, CDR1 is LGHNA, CDR2 YNFKEQ. With 4 bases removed from V and 2 bases from J, the gap between germline ends came to 15 bases. The CDR3 has 15 residues. The CDR3 spells CASSLEDRKTYEQYF. The DNA of the CDR3 is TGTGCCAGCAGCCTCGAGGATCGTAAGACCTACGAGCAGTACTTC.

The chain joins TRBV2 to TRBJ2-5, with 11 positions matching TRBD2. CDR3 size: 14 residues. Germline V lookup: CDR1 SNHLY, CDR2 FYNNEI. J was trimmed by 5 bases and V by 5 bases; bases with no gene match: 4. The DNA of the CDR3 is TGTGCCAGCAGTTTTAGCGGGGGGGCTGAGACCCAGTACTTC. Translated, it gives CASSFSGGAETQYF.

This clonotype was seen at least ten times. The rearrangement joins TRBV9 to TRBJ2-1; TRBD2 matches at 13 bases. Germline CDR1 reads SGDLS; CDR2 reads YYNGEE. The CDR3 extends over 18 amino acids. The V segment lost 0 bases and the J segment 5 bases; nucleotides outside the gene matches: 8. The CDR3 spells CASSVEGWGTSGDNEQFF. The CDR3 DNA follows: TGTGCCAGCAGCGTAGAGGGGTGGGGGACTAGCGGGGACAATGAGCAGTTCTTC.

This clonotype was observed many times. This rearrangement joins TRBV4-3 to TRBJ2-2; D tentatively reads TRBD1 or TRBD2 (6 bases each). Trimming cost V 1 base and J 4 bases, with 10 bases left between them. The CDR3 extends over 15 amino acids. The germline V gene has CDR1 LGHNA and CDR2 YSLEER. CDR3 sequence: CASSQGGGGTGELFF. In nucleotides, the CDR3 is TGCGCCAGCAGCCAAGGAGGGGGAGGCACCGGGGAGCTGTTTTTT.

By frequency in the sample, this clonotype is medium-sized. The J gene is TRBJ1-2, the V gene TRBV19; D is unclear. CDR3 size: 13 residues. V gave up 3 bases and J gave up 1 base, with 6 bases separating them. The germline CDR1 and CDR2 sequences are LNHDA and SQIVND (reference sequence). CDR3 coding DNA: TGTGCCAGTAGTATGCGGGTTAACTATGGCTACACCTTC. Encoded protein: CASSMRVNYGYTF. Drawing the rest from reference TRBV19 and TRBJ1-2, the complete variable domain is DGGITQSPKYLFRKEGQNVTLSCEQNLNHDAMYWYRQDPGQGLRLIYYSQIVNDFQKGDIAEGYSVSREKKESFPLTVTSAQKNPTAFYLCASSMRVNYGYTFGSGTRLTVV.

This rearrangement joins TRBV19 to TRBJ2-3, with 9 bases aligning to TRBD2. This CDR3 contains 16 residues. Germline V CDR1 and CDR2: LNHDA, SQIVND (reference sequence). Trimming cost V 4 bases and J 1 base; bases outside gene matches: 6. CDR3 sequence (DNA): TGTGCCAGTAGTAGGGGAGCGGGAGGAGGCACAGATACGCAGTATTTT. Its translation: CASSRGAGGGTDTQYF.

The V call is TRBV2, the J call TRBJ1-6; D perhaps matches TRBD1 (5 bases). Between the trimmed V and J ends, which lost 6 bases and 6 bases, there was a span of 15 bases. The CDR3 has 15 residues. Per germline, CDR1 SNHLY and CDR2 FYNNEI. The CDR3 region is CASRGAGASNSPLHF. CDR3 bases: TGTGCCAGCAGGGGTGCTGGGGCCAGTAATTCACCCCTCCACTTT.

V usage is TRBV5-1 and J usage is TRBJ1-4; TRBD1 matches at 9 bases. The trim removed 0 bases at V and 8 bases at J, leaving 8 bases unmatched. The CDR3 is 16 residues long. Looked up from germline, CDR1 is SGHRS and CDR2 is YFSETQ. CDR3 amino acids: CASSLAIGTGQEKLFF. The CDR3 DNA is TGCGCCAGCAGCTTGGCCATTGGGACAGGGCAAGAAAAACTGTTTTTT.

The chain couples TRBV20-1 to TRBJ2-1; 8 bases fit TRBD2. The V gene end was trimmed by 2 bases and the J gene end by 9 bases; junction bases not matched to a gene: 9. There are 14 residues in the CDR3. Germline V lookup: CDR1 DFQATT, CDR2 SNEGSKA (reference sequence). The CDR3 DNA sequence: TGCAGTGCTAGAACCGGGGGGGTCAGGACTGAGCAGTTCTTC. It encodes CSARTGGVRTEQFF.

V is TRBV7-2 and J is TRBJ1-3; D is undetermined. V lost 6 bases and J lost 0, with 12 bases in between. The germline CDR1 and CDR2 sequences are SGHTA and FQGNSA. There are 15 residues in the CDR3. The chain's CDR3 is CASSRMRLSGNTIYF. The DNA for the CDR3 is TGTGCCAGCAGTAGGATGCGGCTCTCTGGAAACACCATATATTTT.

This clonotype is medium-sized. V usage is TRBV11-2 and J usage is TRBJ1-2, with TRBD1 as a possible D gene (6 bases). V was pared by 1 base and J by 2 bases, with 11 bases between. CDR3 size: 15 residues. Germline CDR1 SGHAT, CDR2 FQNNGV. CDR3 loop: CASSLGTVKNYGYTF. The CDR3 DNA follows: TGTGCCAGCAGCTTAGGGACAGTTAAAAACTATGGCTACACCTTC.

This clonotype has at least ten counts. This may be a read error: a much more frequent sequence differs by one nucleotide. The chain is built from TRBV12-3 or TRBV12-4 and TRBJ2-5, with D uncertain. CDR3 length: 12 residues. V was clipped by 3 bases and J by 4 bases, with 6 bases between them. The CDR3 here is CASSFSVETQYF. The CDR3 DNA reads as TGTGCCAGCAGTTTCTCTGTAGAGACCCAGTACTTC.

The chain links TRBV5-4 to TRBJ2-2; D gene ambiguous. Trimming left V 3 bases short and J 5 bases short, with 8 bases between. In germline, CDR1 is SGHNT, CDR2 YYREEE (reference sequence). The CDR3 has 13 amino acids. The CDR3 loop reads CASSSRMTGELFF. For the CDR3, the DNA is TGTGCCAGCAGCTCCCGTATGACCGGGGAGCTGTTTTTT.

The J gene is TRBJ1-2, the V gene TRBV15; D gene ambiguous. The V and J ends lost 0 bases and 4 bases respectively, with 12 bases between them. The CDR3 covers 15 residues. Germline CDR1 reads LNHNV; CDR2 reads YYDKDF (reference sequence). CDR3 loop: CATSRDRWQVYGYTF. The DNA for the CDR3 is TGTGCCACCAGCAGAGATAGGTGGCAGGTCTATGGCTACACCTTC.

The chain couples TRBV24-1 to TRBJ2-1; D not certain. Trimming took 1 base from V and 10 from J, leaving 7 bases between them. The CDR3 has 12 amino acids. Germline V gene lookup returns CDR1 KGHDR and CDR2 SFDVKD. The CDR3 nucleotides are TGTGCCACCAGTGATTTTGAGACAGAGCAGTTCTTC. Encoded protein: CATSDFETEQFF.

Ten or more counts support this clonotype. The genes are TRBV15 and TRBJ2-1, with 7 bases matching TRBD1. CDR1 and CDR2 (germline): LNHNV, YYDKDF (reference sequence). CDR3 size: 13 residues. Losses at the gene ends were 6 bases for V and 10 bases for J; bases not matched to a gene: 9. CDR3 residues: CATRIDRAGEQFF. The CDR3 nucleotides read TGTGCCACCAGGATAGACAGGGCAGGCGAGCAGTTCTTC.

This clonotype came up many times. The chain joins TRBV4-2 to TRBJ1-2, with D hard to call. Germline CDR1 LGHNA, CDR2 YNFKEQ. The CDR3 extends over 16 amino acids. Trimming shortened V by 2 bases and J by 4 bases, and 17 bases separated the two germline ends. The CDR3 loop reads CASSQSNRVRFYGYTF. The CDR3 DNA is TGTGCCAGCAGCCAATCTAATAGGGTCCGATTCTATGGCTACACCTTC.

The V call is TRBV7-2, the J call TRBJ2-3; 10 bases map to TRBD1. Germline lookup yields CDR1 SGHTA and CDR2 FQGNSA. Trimming took 5 bases from V and 2 from J; bases not matched to a gene: 7. This CDR3 is 16 amino acids long. Here the CDR3 reads CASSDLGQGVTDTQYF. DNA for the CDR3: TGTGCCAGCAGCGATCTCGGACAGGGGGTCACAGATACGCAGTATTTT.